The rows below give T cell receptor beta chains drawn from one sample of a study of cytotoxic CD8 clonotypes in ibrutinib-treated CLL. This table comes from immunoSEQ multiplex PCR, and its TCRdb copy is limited to in-frame clones, with some not included. The data hold around 200,000 clones, with about four fifths observed a single time. The sequencing here drew on PBMCs, taken after 12 months of ibrutinib treatment. All receptors derive from a human donor with chronic lymphocytic leukemia. CDR3s include the opening cysteine and the closing phenylalanine or tryptophan. D genes are given only for firm matches. Size is stated for part of the rows, as once, few or many counts, or as a class when the clone is expanded.

clone_size d_call j_call v_call cdr3_aa cdr3_nt
. . TRBJ2-2 TRBV20-1 CSAPQRGELFF TGCAGTGCCCCTCAGCGCGGGGAGCTGTTTTTT
. . TRBJ2-1 TRBV30 CASKGLPAIDEQFF TGTGCCTCCAAAGGGCTCCCGGCCATCGATGAGCAGTTCTTC
. . TRBJ1-2 TRBV5-1 CASSAAYGYTF TGCGCCAGCAGTGCGGCCTATGGCTACACCTTC
once . TRBJ1-6 TRBV7-9 CASSPGIQSPLHF TGTGCCAGCAGCCCGGGGATTCAGTCACCCCTCCACTTT
. . TRBJ2-3 TRBV4-2 CASSSYWGARDTQYF TGTGCCAGCAGCAGTTATTGGGGGGCAAGAGATACGCAGTATTTT
once . TRBJ2-5 TRBV6-1 CASSTLFQETQYF TGTGCCAGCAGTACGCTATTCCAAGAGACCCAGTACTTC
once TRBD1 TRBJ1-6 TRBV7-2 CASTFGQGGPPLHF TGTGCCAGCACCTTCGGACAGGGCGGTCCACCCCTCCACTTT
. . TRBJ1-2 TRBV7-2 CASSSAPGYNYGYTF TGTGCCAGCAGCTCAGCGCCAGGTTATAACTATGGCTACACCTTC
. TRBD1 TRBJ1-6 TRBV25-1 CASSTHRDRENSPLHF TGTGCCAGCAGTACCCACCGGGACAGGGAGAATTCACCCCTCCACTTT
once TRBD1 TRBJ2-1 TRBV11-2 CASSQSGTGDSHEQFF TGTGCCAGCAGCCAAAGTGGGACAGGGGATAGCCATGAGCAGTTCTTC